The source of this T cell receptor (beta chain) is a study of Ad26.COV2.S vaccination and SARS-CoV-2 variants. Study-wide context: Participants got Ad26.COV2.S intramuscularly, once or twice 56 days apart. Study-level points and caveats: Recipients of vaccine and of placebo showed similar breadth of their non-spike TCR repertoires.

The CDR3 is made up of 13 amino acids. The germline CDR1 and CDR2 sequences are MNHEY and SMNVEV (reference sequence). Trimming shortened V by 6 bases and J by 5 bases, and 14 bases separated the two germline ends. Remarks on this clone: Its antigen is unknown.

This table comes from immunoSEQ multiplex PCR, and its TCRdb copy is limited to in-frame clones, with some not included. This table has over 400,000 clones, about 90% appearing once. Treatment of the sample: 19 received Ad26.COV2.S at low or high dose, single or two shots; roughly five received placebo; per-sample allocation not given. It was on day 63 after the first vaccine or placebo injection that samples were taken. Ad26.COV2.S expressed prefusion-stabilized spike from the original Wuhan strain. The V and J genes are TRBV27 and TRBJ2-7, with a tentative D call TRBD1 (6 bases). The TCR comes from a person between 18 and 65 years old who received the Ad26.COV2.S COVID-19 vaccine or a placebo. The specimen was peripheral blood, collected in a trial of Ad26.COV2.S vaccine versus placebo. The CDR3 region has the DNA TGTGCCAGCAGCACGGACAGACTCCACGAGCAGTACTTC. Protein product: CASSTDRLHEQYF.